This T cell receptor (beta chain) originates from a study of Tregs in tolerant kidney transplant recipients. CD4+CD25+CD127- Tregs, CD4+CD25- non-Tregs, CD4 and CD8 cells were sorted. Trimming stripped 1 base from V and 6 bases from J, with 17 bases between. The length of the CDR3 is 15 residues. Germline CDR1 is SGHRS and CDR2 is YFSETQ. This table comes from immunoSEQ multiplex PCR, and its TCRdb copy is limited to in-frame clones, with some not included. This sample carries 92,000 or so clones, more than 90% of them seen once, and the ten largest clones take over 4%. This sequence originates from a human donor in good health. Material for sequencing was CD8+ T cells from blood. This sequence joins TRBV5-1 and TRBJ2-7; a possible D gene is TRBD2 (6 bases). In DNA, the CDR3 is TGCGCCAGCAGCTTGCGGGCGGGGCGAACAGGCGAGCAGTACTTC. This gives the protein CASSLRAGRTGEQYF.